A selection of T cell receptor beta chains follows, all from one sample in a study of CD8+CD57+ T cells in acquired aplastic anemia. TCRdb fed the reads into MiXCR, producing one record per CDR3 protein. The data show approximately 250,000 distinct CDR3 sequences, 65% to 90% seen once. The material sequenced was sorted CD4+, CD8+, or CD8+CD57+ T cells (not recorded which) from PBMCs. These receptors were obtained from a human donor with aplastic anemia. Each CDR3 is given with its conserved first and last residue. Each record gives: CDR3 length, V gene, J gene, CDR3 protein.

len: 15; v_gene: TRBV9; j_gene: TRBJ1-1; CDR3aa: CASGDGGTDKPYSFF
len: 14; v_gene: TRBV9; j_gene: TRBJ2-3; CDR3aa: CASLLAWRAGLQHF
len: 14; v_gene: TRBV9; j_gene: TRBJ2-3; CDR3aa: CASGVAGDIHNFDF
len: 14; v_gene: TRBV9; j_gene: TRBJ2-1; CDR3aa: CASSVAGGIYEQFF
len: 17; v_gene: TRBV10-1; j_gene: TRBJ1-1; CDR3aa: CASSSGGTGGRNTEAFF
len: 13; v_gene: TRBV7-2; j_gene: TRBJ2-5; CDR3aa: CASSLGMQETQYF
len: 14; v_gene: TRBV5-5; j_gene: TRBJ2-5; CDR3aa: CASSSSQGQETQYF
len: 15; v_gene: TRBV7-8; j_gene: TRBJ1-1; CDR3aa: CASSLAGGADDQDFF
len: 15; v_gene: TRBV25-1; j_gene: TRBJ1-6; CDR3aa: CASSAPTGSNSPLHF
len: 16; v_gene: TRBV7-3; j_gene: TRBJ2-1; CDR3aa: CASSSIWGCDRESQFF
len: 14; v_gene: TRBV7-3; j_gene: TRBJ2-5; CDR3aa: CAYGVTAYQGTPYF
len: 14; v_gene: TRBV7-9; j_gene: TRBJ2-3; CDR3aa: CASRGEGSRATQQF
len: 14; v_gene: TRBV7-8; j_gene: TRBJ1-2; CDR3aa: CASSLAGGPKGHTF
len: 15; v_gene: TRBV7-3; j_gene: TRBJ1-1; CDR3aa: CASRIEANANNHAFF
len: 13; v_gene: TRBV2; j_gene: TRBJ1-2; CDR3aa: CASDRTGSYGYTF